The present entry profiles one TCR beta chain with its context. Its specific antigen is unknown. No base quality information exists; no much larger clone differs at one position. The data were taken from a study of blood T cell repertoires in COVID-19 (dated by TCRdb to the early 2020s). General notes on the study: The collaborator samples originated in the United States, Italy and Spain and spanned the acute and convalescent phases of COVID-19. The dataset comprised deeply sampled blood TCRbeta repertoires from subjects exposed to, actively infected with, or recovered from COVID-19. Where HLA class I and class II types were available, the types were taken from metadata supplied by the sample provider, not from assay-based typing. The repertoires were released in a freely available public database meant as a resource for research on the immune response to SARS-CoV-2. The sample metadata nearly always contained a de-identified subject ID, COVID-19 status, age in years and sex. The samples were drawn from two sources: the first 160 participants of the ongoing ImmuneRACE study, and 950 to 1,500 subjects contributed by 6 global collaborators. The material from the prospective study consisted of cDNA or gDNA derived from T cells, B-cell-depleted T cells, or PBMCs. Here is what the overall study found, with its caveats: The quantity of clinical and demographic metadata differed by source and by participant and was supplied without curation.

Inclusive of the bounding cysteine and phenylalanine, the CDR3 is 15 residues long. Only the CDR3 DNA is retained, 45 bases long and in frame from the first base. From a lookup of the germline V gene, CDR1 and CDR2 are SGHTA and FQGTGA. The V and J ends are trimmed by 4 bases and 3 bases, leaving 15 bases between them. TCRbeta CDR3 regions were amplified from genomic DNA using the immunoSEQ Assay, a bias-controlled multiplex PCR. The published analysis was carried out like this. Within the assay, amplification of reference gene primers was used to estimate how many nucleated cells each sample contained. To quantify the absolute abundance of each unique TCRbeta CDR3 rearrangement, sequence reads were collapsed and filtered. For each sample, productive Simpson clonality was calculated as the square root of Simpson's diversity index across productive rearrangements. As stored in TCRdb, this immuneACCESS dataset retains in-frame rearrangements with V and J assigned. A fraction of the clones does not appear; measured against another copy, unresolved V genes explain less than half of the discrepancy, and the remainder lacks a known reason. From that table come the V and J calls and clone size; the DNA was used to work out D and trimming. The sample table contains some 200,000 clones; only one count was recorded for under 85% of them. The top ten clonotypes cover approximately 6.1% of the sample.

Collaborating institutions collected whole blood in K2EDTA tubes following their own protocols. For TCRbeta analysis, collaborators shipped samples in one of three forms: frozen whole blood, isolated PBMCs, or DNA extracted from either of those sample types. The sequencing input was peripheral blood. The sequence was collected from a woman in her 40s with acute or convalescent COVID-19. The rearrangement combines TRBV7-3 with TRBJ1-2; TRBD1 is possibly the D segment (6 matching bases). For the CDR3, the sequence is CASSSQQGSDYGYTF. The DNA is TGTGCCAGCAGCTCCCAACAGGGATCGGACTATGGCTACACCTTC.